This T cell receptor (beta chain) originates from a study of T cell clonality in common variable immunodeficiency. The table came from immunoSEQ multiplex PCR; TCRdb's copy has only in-frame clones and leaves some out. The sample yields around 45,000 clones, without any singletons. This clone was seen ten or more times. Read coverage stops 3 residues before the CDR3 terminus; the germline J gene supplies the remainder. The CDR3 has 15 amino acids. CDR1 SGHDN and CDR2 FVKESK come from the germline V gene. V lost 4 bases to trimming and J lost 5 bases, with 17 bases between them. The chain carries TRBV14 and TRBJ2-5; TRBD1 is a possible D gene (6 bases). The receptor was isolated from a person aged 18 to 70 in good health. The sequenced sample consisted of peripheral blood mononuclear cells. The DNA read from the CDR3 is TGTGCCAGCAGCCTGGGGGCCGGGCGCAGTGAGACC. It specifies CASSLGAGRSET. The full CDR3 protein reads CASSLGAGRSETQYF.